This TCR beta chain was observed in a study of shared clonotypes between healthy human individuals. The wider study: Samples came from a couple of female and a few male donors aged 18 to 49. CD4 naive and CD4 memory each took three plates per donor, while CD8 naive took two and CD8 memory one.

The test was conducted at deep level. Under the authors' procedure: Filtering differed since immunoSEQ provided only junctions, with no quality scores. This table comes from immunoSEQ multiplex PCR, and its TCRdb copy is limited to in-frame clones, with some not included. The V and J calls and clone size are taken from that table; D and trimming were inferred from the DNA. Found here are approximately 640,000 clones, less than 95% of them singletons; the top ten hold about 34%. Germline-derived CDR1 and CDR2 are MNHNY and SVGAGI (reference sequence). CDR3 length equals 15 residues. V shed 4 bases, J shed 4 bases, and the junction held 8 bases outside the gene matches.

The TCR originated in a man between 18 and 35 years old in good health. Some clones in this sample may be carry-over from other donors' samples. Sequences were obtained from memory CD8+ T cells from PBMCs. Subset described: CD45RO+ cells pooled with CCR7-negative TemRA cells. The genes are TRBV6-6 and TRBJ1-2, with TRBD1 identical over 8 bases. The CDR3, as DNA: TGTGCCAGCAGTTTTTCAGGGGGCACGGGCTATGGCTACACCTTC. Its translation is CASSFSGGTGYGYTF.